Each of the 24 T cell receptor beta chains below was sequenced from the same sample in a study of response to subunit inactivated influenza vaccine. TCRdb re-analysed the RT-PCR reads in MiXCR, keeping a single row per CDR3 protein. The repertoire includes hundreds of thousands of distinct CDR3 sequences, more than 9% of them detected once, and under 10% sits in the top ten. Material: non-naive T cells sorted from PBMCs, obtained 14 to 15 days before vaccination. Every receptor here comes from a man aged 45 to 65 who received an inactivated influenza vaccine.

The CDR3 DNA follows: TGCAGTGCTGTGCCCCCAGGGAGGGGCGACTTCTACGAGCAGTACTTC. Translated: CSAVPPGRGDFYEQYF. The chain combines TRBV20-1 with TRBJ2-7, with TRBD2 matching over 7 bases. Per the germline V gene, CDR1 is DFQATT and CDR2 is SNEGSKA (reference sequence). The V and J ends lost 5 bases and 3 bases, in that order; junction bases with no gene match: 16. The CDR3 is 16 residues long.

At least ten counts were recorded for this clonotype. The chain joins TRBV5-1 to TRBJ1-3; D uncertain. Germline assignment: CDR1 SGHRS and CDR2 YFSETQ. Between the trimmed V and J ends, which lost 1 base and 4 bases, there was a span of 15 bases. CDR3 size: 16 residues. The CDR3 region is CASSLNSLDSGNTIYF. CDR3 in DNA: TGCGCCAGCAGCTTGAACTCCCTCGACTCCGGAAACACCATATATTTT. Drawing the rest from reference TRBV5-1 and TRBJ1-3, the complete variable domain is KAGVTQTPRYLIKTRGQQVTLSCSPISGHRSVSWYQQTPGQGLQFLFEYFSETQRNKGNFPGRFSGRQFSNSRSEMNVSTLELGDSALYLCASSLNSLDSGNTIYFGEGSWLTVV.

This clonotype came up many times. The chain uses TRBV29-1 and TRBJ2-7, with a possible D match to TRBD1 (5 bases). The V end lost 6 bases, the J end lost 1 base, and 22 bases lay between the germline ends. The CDR3 extends over 16 amino acids. CDR1 is SQVTM, CDR2 ANQGSEA, per germline. The CDR3, as DNA: TGCAGCGTCGAAATGTACACGCCTGACAGTTCCTACGAGCAGTACTTC. Encoded protein: CSVEMYTPDSSYEQYF.

The genes are TRBV4-2 and TRBJ2-7; TRBD1 agrees at 8 bases. Looked up from germline, CDR1 is LGHNA and CDR2 is YNFKEQ. The CDR3 totals 15 residues. The trim removed 3 bases at V and 0 bases at J, leaving 4 bases unmatched. The CDR3 loop is CASSQDRVASYEQYF. DNA of the CDR3: TGTGCCAGCAGCCAGGACAGGGTAGCCTCCTACGAGCAGTACTTC.

The genes are TRBV19 and TRBJ2-2; D unresolved. The CDR3 contains 16 residues. Germline-derived CDR1 and CDR2 are LNHDA and SQIVND (reference sequence). V was pared by 3 bases and J by 2 bases, with 13 bases between. The CDR3 spells CASSIATALNTGELFF. DNA of the CDR3: TGTGCCAGTAGTATTGCAACAGCCCTTAACACCGGGGAGCTGTTTTTT.

The chain uses TRBV3-1 and TRBJ1-5; 10 positions match TRBD1. The junction had 6 bases not matched to a gene; V was cut back by 3 bases and J by 4 bases. The CDR3 sequence is 16 residues long. Looked up from germline, CDR1 is LGHDT and CDR2 is YNNKEL (reference sequence). The CDR3 nucleotides read TGTGCCAGCAGCCATGAGACAGGGGGCCGTAATCAGCCCCAGCATTTT. It yields the protein CASSHETGGRNQPQHF.

Notes on this clonotype: Germline and junction disagree at one end, which may indicate a read error. CDR3 region: CSARAGARWVNSEAFF. The CDR3 nucleotides are TGCAGTGCTAGAGCCGGGGCTCGGTGGGTGAACTCTGAAGCTTTCTTT. The chain uses TRBV20-1 and TRBJ1-1; TRBD1 is a possible D gene (5 bases). Germline V gene sequence: CDR1 DFQATT, CDR2 SNEGSKA (reference sequence). CDR3 size: 16 residues.

This chain connects TRBV4-1 to TRBJ1-4, with TRBD1 as a possible D gene (5 bases). The germline V gene has CDR1 MGHRA and CDR2 YSYEKL. The V end lost 1 base, the J end lost 0 bases, and 18 bases lay between the germline ends. CDR3 length equals 19 residues. CDR3 nucleotides: TGCGCCAGCAGCCAAGGGGAGATGGTACAGGCTGCAACTAATGAAAAACTGTTTTTT. It yields the protein CASSQGEMVQAATNEKLFF.

This clonotype was counted a few times. The chain couples TRBV6-2 or TRBV6-3 to TRBJ1-6, with TRBD1 as a possible D gene (6 bases). Germline V gene sequence: CDR1 MNHEY, CDR2 SVGEGT. This CDR3 has 14 residues. V dropped 4 bases and J dropped 2 bases, with 6 bases sitting between them. The CDR3 loop reads CASSWDTYNSPLHF. The CDR3 bases are TGTGCCAGCAGTTGGGACACCTATAATTCACCCCTCCACTTT.

With respect to this clonotype: Just one base apart from a much larger clone, this may be a read error. This likely comes from a read error, as the CDR3 has no conserved phenylalanine or tryptophan at its end. CDR3 DNA: TGCGCCAGCAGCCAAGATCAACAGCCTCCCCACGAGCAGTACTTG. Encoded protein: CASSQDQQPPHEQYL. V and J are TRBV4-3 and TRBJ2-7; unclear D gene. V lost 0 bases to trimming and J lost 5 bases, with 14 bases between them. CDR3 length equals 15 residues. Germline assignment: CDR1 LGHNA and CDR2 YSLEER.

The rearrangement links TRBV29-1 to TRBJ2-5; TRBD2 aligns across 13 bases. The CDR3 length is 17 residues. From germline, CDR1 is SQVTM and CDR2 ANQGSEA. J was trimmed by 2 bases and V by 0 bases; bases with no gene match: 6. The CDR3 protein is CSVEEGLAGDKQETQYF. DNA of the CDR3: TGCAGCGTTGAAGAAGGACTAGCGGGAGACAAACAAGAGACCCAGTACTTC.

The rearrangement links TRBV28 to TRBJ2-5; D is ambiguous. CDR3 length equals 13 residues. Germline V gene data show CDR1 as MDHEN and CDR2 as SYDVKM. The ends were cut back, 3 bases at V and 2 bases at J, with 7 bases in the middle. CDR3: CASSFFSQETQYF. The CDR3 DNA reads as TGTGCCAGCAGTTTTTTTTCTCAAGAGACCCAGTACTTC.

This clonotype showed up just a few times. This chain links TRBV6-2 or TRBV6-3 with TRBJ2-6, with 8 nucleotides matching TRBD1. The CDR3 contains 17 residues. Germline V lookup: CDR1 MNHEY, CDR2 SVGEGT. With V trimmed by 6 bases and J by 4 bases, 11 bases remained unmatched. In DNA form, the CDR3 reads TGTGCCAGCAGCCCTAGACAGGGGAGAACCGGGGCCAACGTCCTGACTTTC. Protein: CASSPRQGRTGANVLTF.

For this clonotype: Germline and junction disagree at one end, which may indicate a read error. V usage is TRBV15 and J usage is TRBJ2-3; D may be TRBD1 or TRBD2 (5 bases each). The germline gives CDR1 LNHNV, CDR2 YYDKDF (reference sequence). This CDR3 has 14 residues. The CDR3 DNA reads as TGTGCCACCAGTCGAGGGGTTAGCACAGAAACGCAGTATTTT. Residues: CATSRGVSTETQYF.

In this sample, this clonotype turned up once. The chain combines TRBV5-6 with TRBJ2-5; 9 nucleotides match TRBD2. The CDR3 extends over 14 amino acids. Germline V lookup: CDR1 SGHDT, CDR2 YYEEEE. Trimming at V came to 7 bases and at J to 2 bases, leaving 6 bases not matched to a gene. CDR3: CASGPGLAQETQYF. In DNA, the CDR3 is TGTGCCAGCGGCCCCGGACTAGCGCAAGAGACCCAGTACTTC.

V usage is TRBV20-1 and J usage is TRBJ2-7; the match to TRBD1 covers 7 bases. The CDR3 is 13 residues long. Trimming cost V 6 bases and J 0 bases; bases outside gene matches: 5. Germline loops: CDR1 DFQATT, CDR2 SNEGSKA (reference sequence). The CDR3 DNA reads TGCAGTGCCCTAGGGGGCCTCTCCTACGAGCAGTACTTC. Its protein product is CSALGGLSYEQYF.

The sample holds a few counts of this clonotype. This chain connects TRBV10-2 to TRBJ2-4; D is unresolved. The CDR3 covers 16 residues. From germline, CDR1 is WSHSY and CDR2 SAAADI. V was clipped by 2 bases and J by 0 bases, with 11 bases between them. The CDR3 region has the DNA TGCGCCAGCAGTGAGCTAGAGAGTTTAGCCAAAAACATTCAGTACTTC. It yields the protein CASSELESLAKNIQYF.

The gene calls are TRBV6-1 and TRBJ1-2; 7 bases are shared with TRBD1. Germline CDR1 is MNHNS and CDR2 is SASEGT. This CDR3 has 14 amino acids. V was pared by 6 bases and J by 7 bases, with 11 bases of the junction left unmatched. The CDR3 DNA reads TGTGCCAGCAGCTCCGGGACAGCGACTCTTGGCTACACCTTC. Its translation is CASSSGTATLGYTF.

This clonotype has ten or more counts. The rearrangement uses TRBV7-2 and TRBJ1-1, with D possibly TRBD1 on 5 matching bases. Trimming took 3 bases from V and 11 from J, leaving 16 bases between them. The CDR3 is 13 residues long. CDR1 and CDR2 from the germline V gene are SGHTA and FQGNSA. CDR3 DNA: TGTGCCAGCAGCTTTACGTGGGGCGAAGGGGCTTTCTTT. It specifies CASSFTWGEGAFF.

The chain recombines TRBV20-1 with TRBJ2-6; 9 bases are shared with TRBD2. V was pared by 5 bases and J by 2 bases, with 10 bases of the junction left unmatched. The CDR3 length is 17 residues. Germline V gene lookup returns CDR1 DFQATT and CDR2 SNEGSKA (reference sequence). CDR3 nucleotide sequence: TGCAGTGCTGCTTGGCGGGCGGGAGGGCCTGGGGCCAACGTCCTGACTTTC. This codes for CSAAWRAGGPGANVLTF.

The chain has TRBV20-1 and TRBJ2-1, with D possibly matching TRBD2 (7 bases). This CDR3 is 15 amino acids long. V lost 6 bases, J lost 3 bases, and 18 bases lay in between. The V gene's germline CDR1 is DFQATT and CDR2 SNEGSKA (reference sequence). This CDR3 is CSAMKGGALYNEQFF. In DNA form, the CDR3 reads TGCAGTGCAATGAAGGGGGGGGCCCTCTACAATGAGCAGTTCTTC.

In this sample, this clonotype turned up a few times. As DNA, the CDR3 is TGTGCCAGCAGGGGACTAGCTCGAGAGACCCAGTACTTC. It yields the protein CASRGLARETQYF. The V and J genes are TRBV2 and TRBJ2-5; 9 bases fit TRBD2. The CDR3 runs 13 residues. The germline CDR1 and CDR2 sequences are SNHLY and FYNNEI. V shed 6 bases and J 4 bases; nucleotides not matched to a gene: 3.

The chain joins TRBV7-8 to TRBJ2-5; 8 bases are a match to TRBD2. The germline gives CDR1 SGHVS, CDR2 FQNEAQ. After removal of 5 bases from V and 6 bases from J, the junction contained 17 bases not matched to a gene. The CDR3 has 17 residues. Written as DNA, the CDR3 is TGTGCCAGCAGCACTCAAGCGGGGGCCCCGTTAAGAAAGACCCAGTACTTC. Encoded protein: CASSTQAGAPLRKTQYF.

For this clonotype: Its ends do not fully match the called genes, so a read error is possible. The V call is TRBV25-1, the J call TRBJ1-3; D is uncertain. The germline V gene encodes CDR1 MGHDK and CDR2 SYGVNS. This CDR3 contains 13 residues. CDR3 residues: CARSVAAGNTIYF. Here the CDR3 DNA reads TGTGCCCGCAGTGTGGCCGCTGGAAACACCATATATTTT. The full variable domain, completed using reference TRBV25-1 and TRBJ1-3, is EADIYQTPRYLVIGTGKKITLECSQTMGHDKMYWYQQDPGMELHLIHYSYGVNSTEKGDLSSESTVSRIRTEHFPLTLESARPSHTSQYLCARSVAAGNTIYFGEGSWLTVV.